A single sample gave rise to the 7 T cell receptor beta chains below, sequenced in a study of OX40 agonist ivuxolimab in advanced cancers. TCRdb's copy holds only in-frame clones and misses some; the assay was immunoSEQ multiplex PCR. The sample yields over 50,000 clones, 83% seen once. The source material was CD4+ or CD8+ T cells sorted from blood, sampled in a trial of the OX40 agonist ivuxolimab. These receptors were collected from an adult with an advanced solid tumor such as melanoma, head and neck, liver or kidney cancer.

The chain is built from TRBV30 and TRBJ1-1; D gene uncertain. The CDR3 extends over 13 amino acids. Trimming pared 0 bases from V and 1 base from J, leaving 6 bases between. Germline loops: CDR1 GTSNPN, CDR2 SVGIG (reference sequence). In DNA, the CDR3 is TGTGCCTGGAGTGTAGGGTCGAACACTGAAGCTTTCTTT. As protein: CAWSVGSNTEAFF.

This clone was recorded once. The rearrangement uses TRBV27 and TRBJ1-1; TRBD1 agrees at 12 bases. The germline V gene has CDR1 MNHEY and CDR2 SMNVEV (reference sequence). Trimming cost V 6 bases and J 3 bases; bases outside gene matches: 14. The CDR3 consists of 18 residues. As DNA, the CDR3 is TGTGCCAGCAGGGGACGGGACAGGGGGCGCGTTTACGACACTGAAGCTTTCTTT. The encoded protein is CASRGRDRGRVYDTEAFF.

This chain joins TRBV5-1 and TRBJ2-7; TRBD2 is a possible D gene (6 bases). Trimming took 0 bases from V and 3 from J, leaving 25 bases between them. The germline V gene has CDR1 SGHRS and CDR2 YFSETQ. The CDR3 is made up of 19 amino acids. In DNA, the CDR3 is TGCGCCAGCAGCTTGGCCCGGTGGGGGGACTCAAGGGAGAGCTACGAGCAGTACTTC. This encodes CASSLARWGDSRESYEQYF.

The chain uses TRBV5-6 and TRBJ2-7, with D unresolved. V lost 3 bases, J lost 7 bases, and 8 bases lay in between. There are 11 residues in the CDR3. The germline V gene has CDR1 SGHDT and CDR2 YYEEEE. The CDR3: CASSWGQEQYF. The CDR3 DNA is TGTGCCAGCAGCTGGGGTCAGGAGCAGTACTTC. The complete variable domain, with remaining parts taken from reference TRBV5-6 and TRBJ2-7, reads DAGVTQSPTHLIKTRGQQVTLRCSPKSGHDTVSWYQQALGQGPQFIFQYYEEEERQRGNFPDRFSGHQFPNYSSELNVNALLLGDSALYLCASSWGQEQYFGPGTRLTVT.

This chain uses TRBV4-1 with TRBJ2-7, with 12 bases aligning to TRBD2. There are 22 residues in the CDR3. V shed 0 bases, J shed 1 base, and the junction held 19 bases outside the gene matches. The V gene's germline CDR1 is MGHRA and CDR2 YSYEKL. DNA of the CDR3: TGCGCCAGCAGCCAAGATTCAGGCAGGTCGGGACTAGCGGGCTCCTTGTCCTACGAGCAGTACTTC. It is translated as CASSQDSGRSGLAGSLSYEQYF.

The sample holds a few counts of this clone. The chain recombines TRBV21-1 with TRBJ1-2; the D call in the table, TRBD1, was not verified against the DNA. TRBV21-1 is described as a pseudogene. The CDR3 runs 12 residues. DNA of the CDR3: TGTGCCAGCAGCAGACAGGCCGGGGGCTACACCTTC. Protein product: CASSRQAGGYTF.

The gene calls are TRBV10-1 and TRBJ2-5; D remains unclear. The CDR3 has 15 residues. The germline CDR1 and CDR2 sequences are WNHNN and SYGVQD (reference sequence). V was pared by 2 bases and J by 3 bases, with 13 bases between. The CDR3: CASSELRGPEETQYF. CDR3 bases: TGCGCCAGCAGTGAGCTCAGAGGACCAGAAGAGACCCAGTACTTC.